This T cell receptor beta chain originates from a study of blood T cells in healthy people across ages. This CDR3 comprises 11 residues. In germline, CDR1 is SEHNR, CDR2 FQNEAQ (reference sequence). The authors ran a second PCR of roughly 6 to 12 cycles using a sample-barcoded 5' primer and a J-beta primer mix. TCRdb used MiXCR to reprocess the 5' RACE reads, holding one entry per CDR3 protein. The table records 1.5 million to 2 million distinct CDR3 sequences, about 28% of them present only once. PBMCs numbering at least 6 million were isolated per sample. Points on this clonotype: Its specificity is unknown. A much larger clone sits a single nucleotide away, making a read error possible.

Study conclusions and caveats: Estimates drawn from one million T cells were deemed to understate diversity. Measured against age, TCR beta diversity per million T cells decreased in a roughly linear manner.

This chain joins TRBV7-9 and TRBJ2-7, with unresolved D. Specimen: blood. The receptor's source is a woman aged 25-40 years in good health. CDR3 in amino acids: CSSSINYEQYF. CDR3 nucleotide sequence: TGTTCCAGCAGTATTAACTACGAGCAGTACTTC. The complete variable domain, with remaining parts taken from reference TRBV7-9 and TRBJ2-7, reads DTGVSQNPRHKITKRGQNVTFRCDPISEHNRLYWYRQTLGQGPEFLTYFQNEAQLEKSRLLSDRFSAERPKGSFSTLEIQRTEQGDSAMYLCSSSINYEQYFGPGTRLTVT.